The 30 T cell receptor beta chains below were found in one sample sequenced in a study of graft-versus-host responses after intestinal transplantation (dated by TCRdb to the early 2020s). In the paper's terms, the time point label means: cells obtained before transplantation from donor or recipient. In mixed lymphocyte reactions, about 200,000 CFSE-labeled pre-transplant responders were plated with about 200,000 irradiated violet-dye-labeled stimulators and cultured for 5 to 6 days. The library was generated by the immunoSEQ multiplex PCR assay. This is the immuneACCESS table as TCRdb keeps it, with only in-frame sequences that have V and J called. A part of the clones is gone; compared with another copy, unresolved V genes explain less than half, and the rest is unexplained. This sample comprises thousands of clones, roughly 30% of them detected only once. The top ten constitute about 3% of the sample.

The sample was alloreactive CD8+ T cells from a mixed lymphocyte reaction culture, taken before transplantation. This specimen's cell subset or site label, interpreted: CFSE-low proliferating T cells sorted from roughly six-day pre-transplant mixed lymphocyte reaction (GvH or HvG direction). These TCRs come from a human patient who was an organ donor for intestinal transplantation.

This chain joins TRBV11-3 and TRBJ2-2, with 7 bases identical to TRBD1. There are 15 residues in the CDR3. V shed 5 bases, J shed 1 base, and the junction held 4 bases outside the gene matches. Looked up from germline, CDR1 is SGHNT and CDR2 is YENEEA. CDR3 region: CASSPRQGNTGELFF. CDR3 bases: TGTGCCAGCAGCCCTCGACAGGGGAACACCGGGGAGCTGTTTTTT.

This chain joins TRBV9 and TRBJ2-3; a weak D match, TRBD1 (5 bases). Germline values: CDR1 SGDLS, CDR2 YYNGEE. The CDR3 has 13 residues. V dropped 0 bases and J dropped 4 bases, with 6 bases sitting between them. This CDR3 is CASSVDRPDTQYF. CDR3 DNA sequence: TGTGCCAGCAGCGTAGACAGGCCAGATACGCAGTATTTT.

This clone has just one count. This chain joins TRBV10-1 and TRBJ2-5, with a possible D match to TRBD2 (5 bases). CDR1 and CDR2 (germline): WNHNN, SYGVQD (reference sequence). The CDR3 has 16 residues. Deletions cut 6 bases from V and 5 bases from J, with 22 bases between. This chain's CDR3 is CASRPTVDWRRETQYF. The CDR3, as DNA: TGCGCCAGCAGACCAACGGTGGACTGGAGACGGGAGACCCAGTACTTC.

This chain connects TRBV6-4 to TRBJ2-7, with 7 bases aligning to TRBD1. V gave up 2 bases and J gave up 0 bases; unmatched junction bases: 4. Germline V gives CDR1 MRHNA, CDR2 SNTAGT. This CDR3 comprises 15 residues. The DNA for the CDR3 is TGTGCCAGCAGTGACATTGGGACAGCCTCCTACGAGCAGTACTTC. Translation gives CASSDIGTASYEQYF.

The CDR3 nucleotides are TGTGCCTGGAGCAACTACAGGGTAGAGGCTTTCTTT. Its protein product is CAWSNYRVEAFF. The chain is built from TRBV30 and TRBJ1-1, with D possibly matching TRBD1 (6 bases). Germline V gene data show CDR1 as GTSNPN and CDR2 as SVGIG (reference sequence). The ends were cut back, 3 bases at V and 11 bases at J, with 16 bases in the middle. This CDR3 is 12 amino acids long.

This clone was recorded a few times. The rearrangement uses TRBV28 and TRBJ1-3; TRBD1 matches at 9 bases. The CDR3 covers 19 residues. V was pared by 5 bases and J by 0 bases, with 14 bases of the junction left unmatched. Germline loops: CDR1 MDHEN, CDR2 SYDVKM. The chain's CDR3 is CASSHLPGQGVLSGNTIYF. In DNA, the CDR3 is TGTGCCAGCAGTCACCTACCGGGACAGGGAGTCCTCTCTGGAAACACCATATATTTT.

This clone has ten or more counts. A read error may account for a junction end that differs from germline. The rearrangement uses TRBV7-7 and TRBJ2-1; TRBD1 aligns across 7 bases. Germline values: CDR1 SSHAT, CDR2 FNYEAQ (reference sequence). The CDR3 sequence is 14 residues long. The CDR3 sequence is CASSFGTDYNEQFF. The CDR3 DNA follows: TGTGCTAGCAGCTTCGGGACAGACTACAATGAGCAGTTCTTC.

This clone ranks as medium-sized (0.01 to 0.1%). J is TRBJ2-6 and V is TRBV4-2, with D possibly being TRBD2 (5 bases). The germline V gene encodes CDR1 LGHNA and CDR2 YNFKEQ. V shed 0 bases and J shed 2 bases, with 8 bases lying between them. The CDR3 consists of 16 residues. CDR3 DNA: TGTGCCAGCAGCCAAGATGAGGGTACTGGGGCCAACGTCCTGACTTTC. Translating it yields CASSQDEGTGANVLTF.

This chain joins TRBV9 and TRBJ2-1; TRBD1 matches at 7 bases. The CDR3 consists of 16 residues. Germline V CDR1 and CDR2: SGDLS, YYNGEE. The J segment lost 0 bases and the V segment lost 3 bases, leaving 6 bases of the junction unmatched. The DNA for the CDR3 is TGTGCCAGCAGCGGAGGACAGGCCAGCTCCTACAATGAGCAGTTCTTC. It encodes CASSGGQASSYNEQFF.

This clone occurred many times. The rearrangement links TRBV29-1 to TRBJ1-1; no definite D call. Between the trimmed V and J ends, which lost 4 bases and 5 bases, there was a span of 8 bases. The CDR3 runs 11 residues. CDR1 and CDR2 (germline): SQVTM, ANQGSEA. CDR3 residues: CSVALLTEAFF. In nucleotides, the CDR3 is TGCAGCGTTGCTCTTTTGACTGAAGCTTTCTTT.

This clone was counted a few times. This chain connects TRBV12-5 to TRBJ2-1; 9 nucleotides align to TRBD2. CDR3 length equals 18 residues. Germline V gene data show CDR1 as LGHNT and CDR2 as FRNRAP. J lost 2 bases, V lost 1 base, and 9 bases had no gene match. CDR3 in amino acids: CASGLGLAGTKPYNEQFF. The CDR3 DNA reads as TGTGCTAGTGGTTTGGGGCTAGCGGGAACCAAGCCCTACAATGAGCAGTTCTTC.

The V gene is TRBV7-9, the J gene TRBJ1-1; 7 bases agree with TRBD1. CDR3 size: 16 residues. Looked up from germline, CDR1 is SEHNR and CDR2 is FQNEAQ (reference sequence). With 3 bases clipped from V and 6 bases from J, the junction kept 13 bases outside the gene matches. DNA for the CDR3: TGTGCCAGCAGCTTGTACTCCCTACAGGGGCGGGCTGAAGCTTTCTTT. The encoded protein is CASSLYSLQGRAEAFF.

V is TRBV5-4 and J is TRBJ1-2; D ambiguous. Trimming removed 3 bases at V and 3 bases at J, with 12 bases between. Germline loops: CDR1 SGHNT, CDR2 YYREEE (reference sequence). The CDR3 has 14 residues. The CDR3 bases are TGTGCCAGCAGCTCCCGCGGACTGGACTATGGCTACACCTTC. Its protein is CASSSRGLDYGYTF.

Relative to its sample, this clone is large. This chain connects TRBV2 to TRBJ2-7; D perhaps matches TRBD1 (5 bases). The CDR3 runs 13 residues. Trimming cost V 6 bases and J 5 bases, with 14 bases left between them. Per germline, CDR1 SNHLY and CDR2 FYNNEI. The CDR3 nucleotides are TGTGCCAGCAGAGACCTGACAGTTAACGAGCAGTACTTC. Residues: CASRDLTVNEQYF.

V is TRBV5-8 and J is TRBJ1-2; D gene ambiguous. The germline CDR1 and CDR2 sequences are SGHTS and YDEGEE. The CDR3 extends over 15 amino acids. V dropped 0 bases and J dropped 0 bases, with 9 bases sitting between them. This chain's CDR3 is CASSLGRGTNYGYTF. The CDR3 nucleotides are TGTGCCAGCAGCTTGGGCCGGGGTACTAACTATGGCTACACCTTC.

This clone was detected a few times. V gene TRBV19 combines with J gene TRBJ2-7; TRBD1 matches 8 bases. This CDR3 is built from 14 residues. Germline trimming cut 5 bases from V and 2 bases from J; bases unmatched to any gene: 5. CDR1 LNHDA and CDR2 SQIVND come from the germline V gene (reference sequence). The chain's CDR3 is CASSAGGHTYEQYF. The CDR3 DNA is TGTGCCAGTAGTGCAGGGGGCCATACCTACGAGCAGTACTTC.

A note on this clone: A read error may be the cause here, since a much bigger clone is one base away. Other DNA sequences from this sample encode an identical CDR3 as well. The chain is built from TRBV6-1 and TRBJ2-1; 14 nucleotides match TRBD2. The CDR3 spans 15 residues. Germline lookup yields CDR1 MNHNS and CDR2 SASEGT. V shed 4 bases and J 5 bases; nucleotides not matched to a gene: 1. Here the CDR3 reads CASSGLAGGHNEQFF. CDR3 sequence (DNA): TGTGCCAGCAGTGGACTAGCGGGGGGGCACAATGAGCAGTTCTTC.

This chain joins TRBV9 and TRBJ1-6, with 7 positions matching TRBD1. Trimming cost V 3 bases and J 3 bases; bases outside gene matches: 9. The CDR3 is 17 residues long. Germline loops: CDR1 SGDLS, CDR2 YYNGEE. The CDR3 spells CASSEKDRVYYNSPLHF. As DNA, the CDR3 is TGTGCCAGCAGCGAGAAAGACAGGGTATACTATAATTCACCCCTCCACTTT.

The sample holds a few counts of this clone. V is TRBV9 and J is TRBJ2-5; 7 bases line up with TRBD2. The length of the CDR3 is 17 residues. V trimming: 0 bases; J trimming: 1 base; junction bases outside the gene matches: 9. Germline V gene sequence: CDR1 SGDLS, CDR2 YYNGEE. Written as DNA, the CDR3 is TGTGCCAGCAGCGTAGGAACCCAGCGGGGCCTCCAAGAGACCCAGTACTTC. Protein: CASSVGTQRGLQETQYF.

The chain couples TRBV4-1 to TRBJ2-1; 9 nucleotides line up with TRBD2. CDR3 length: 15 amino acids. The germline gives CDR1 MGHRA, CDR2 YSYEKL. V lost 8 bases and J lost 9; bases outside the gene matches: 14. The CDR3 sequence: CASADGREGGVEQFF. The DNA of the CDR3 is TGCGCCAGCGCGGATGGGCGGGAGGGAGGGGTTGAGCAGTTCTTC.

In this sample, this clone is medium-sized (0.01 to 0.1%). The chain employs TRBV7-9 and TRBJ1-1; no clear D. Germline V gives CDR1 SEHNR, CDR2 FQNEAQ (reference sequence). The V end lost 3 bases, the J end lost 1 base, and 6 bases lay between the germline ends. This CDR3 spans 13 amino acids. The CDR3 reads CASSFGRNTEAFF. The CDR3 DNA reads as TGTGCCAGCAGCTTTGGGAGGAACACTGAAGCTTTCTTT.

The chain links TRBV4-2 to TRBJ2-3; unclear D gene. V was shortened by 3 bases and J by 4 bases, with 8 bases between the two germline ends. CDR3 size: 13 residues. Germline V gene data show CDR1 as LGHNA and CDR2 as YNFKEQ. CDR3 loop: CASSHRLADTQYF. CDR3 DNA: TGTGCCAGCAGCCATCGGCTAGCAGATACGCAGTATTTT.

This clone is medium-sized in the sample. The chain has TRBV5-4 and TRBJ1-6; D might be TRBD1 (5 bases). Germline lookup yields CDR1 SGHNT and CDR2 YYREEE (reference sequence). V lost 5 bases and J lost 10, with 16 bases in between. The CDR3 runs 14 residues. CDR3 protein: CASRYDSRGSPLHF. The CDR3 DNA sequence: TGTGCCAGCAGATATGACAGTCGAGGCTCACCCCTCCACTTT.

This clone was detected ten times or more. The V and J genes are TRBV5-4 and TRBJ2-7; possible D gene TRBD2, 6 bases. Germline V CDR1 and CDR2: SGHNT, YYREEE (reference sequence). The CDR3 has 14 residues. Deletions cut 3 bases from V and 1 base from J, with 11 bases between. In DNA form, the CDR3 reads TGTGCCAGCAGCTGGGGACTGGGGTCCTACGAGCAGTACTTC. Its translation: CASSWGLGSYEQYF.

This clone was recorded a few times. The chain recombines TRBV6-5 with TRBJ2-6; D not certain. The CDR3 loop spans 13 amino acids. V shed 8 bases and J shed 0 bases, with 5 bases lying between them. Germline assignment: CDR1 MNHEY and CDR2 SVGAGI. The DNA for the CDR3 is TGTGCCAGCTGTAGCTCTGGGGCCAACGTCCTGACTTTC. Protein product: CASCSSGANVLTF.

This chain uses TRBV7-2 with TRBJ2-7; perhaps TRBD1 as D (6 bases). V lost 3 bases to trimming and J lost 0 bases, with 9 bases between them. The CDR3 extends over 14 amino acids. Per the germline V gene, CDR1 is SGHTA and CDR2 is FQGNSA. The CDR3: CASSFGTPSYEQYF. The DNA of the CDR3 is TGTGCCAGCAGCTTCGGGACACCCTCCTACGAGCAGTACTTC. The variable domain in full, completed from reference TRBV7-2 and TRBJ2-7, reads GAGVSQSPSNKVTEKGKDVELRCDPISGHTALYWYRQSLGQGLEFLIYFQGNSAPDKSGLPSDRFSAERTGGSVSTLTIQRTQQEDSAVYLCASSFGTPSYEQYFGPGTRLTVT.

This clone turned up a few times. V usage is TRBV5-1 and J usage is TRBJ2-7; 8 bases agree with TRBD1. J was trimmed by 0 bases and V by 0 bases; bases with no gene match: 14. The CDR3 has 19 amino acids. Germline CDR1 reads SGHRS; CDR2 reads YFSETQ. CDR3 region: CASSLVGGQELPSSYEQYF. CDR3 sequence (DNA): TGCGCCAGCAGCTTGGTAGGGGGACAGGAGTTACCCAGCTCCTACGAGCAGTACTTC.

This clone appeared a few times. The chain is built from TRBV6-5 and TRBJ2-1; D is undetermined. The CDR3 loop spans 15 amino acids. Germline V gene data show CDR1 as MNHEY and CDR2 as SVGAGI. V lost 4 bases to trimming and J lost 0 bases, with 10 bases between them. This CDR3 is CASSSWLSSYNEQFF. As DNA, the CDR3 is TGTGCCAGCAGTTCATGGTTGAGCTCCTACAATGAGCAGTTCTTC.

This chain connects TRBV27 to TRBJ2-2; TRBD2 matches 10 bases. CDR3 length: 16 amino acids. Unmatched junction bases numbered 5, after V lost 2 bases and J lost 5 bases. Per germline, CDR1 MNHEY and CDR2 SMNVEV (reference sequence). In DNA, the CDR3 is TGTGCCAGCAGTTTACTAGCGGGAGAAGGTACCGGGGAGCTGTTTTTT. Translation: CASSLLAGEGTGELFF.

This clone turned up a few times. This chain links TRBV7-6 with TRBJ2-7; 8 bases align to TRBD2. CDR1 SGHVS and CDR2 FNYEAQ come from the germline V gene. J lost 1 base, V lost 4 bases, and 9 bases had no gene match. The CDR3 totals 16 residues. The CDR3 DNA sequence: TGTGCCAGCAGCTCCAATGTGGCGGGGGGATCCTACGAGCAGTACTTC. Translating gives CASSSNVAGGSYEQYF.